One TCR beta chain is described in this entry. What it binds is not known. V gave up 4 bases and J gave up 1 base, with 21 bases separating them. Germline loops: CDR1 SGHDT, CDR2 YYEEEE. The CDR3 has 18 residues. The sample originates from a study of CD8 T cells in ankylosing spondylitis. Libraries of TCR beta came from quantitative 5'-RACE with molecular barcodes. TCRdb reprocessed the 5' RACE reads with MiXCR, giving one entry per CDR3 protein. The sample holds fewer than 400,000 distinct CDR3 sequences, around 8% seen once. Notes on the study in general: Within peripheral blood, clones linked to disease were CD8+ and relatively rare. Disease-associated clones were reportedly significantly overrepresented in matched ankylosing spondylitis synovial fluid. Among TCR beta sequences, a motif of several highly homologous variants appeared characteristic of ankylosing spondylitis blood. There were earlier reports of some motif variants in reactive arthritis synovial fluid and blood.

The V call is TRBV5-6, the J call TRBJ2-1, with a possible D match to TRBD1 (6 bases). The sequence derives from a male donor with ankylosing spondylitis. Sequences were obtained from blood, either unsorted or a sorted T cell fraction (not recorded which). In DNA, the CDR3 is TGTGCCAGCAGCCCCGGCCTCCACAGGGACCCGTCCTACAATGAGCAGTTCTTC. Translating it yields CASSPGLHRDPSYNEQFF.